The sequence of this T cell receptor (beta chain) was determined in a study of shared clonotypes between healthy human individuals. At deep level, the assay was performed. TCRdb's copy holds only in-frame clones and misses some; the assay was immunoSEQ multiplex PCR. In the table there are 2 million to 2.5 million clones, nearly 97% of which are singletons. The study drew all its donors from Caucasian adults living in Nashville, Tennessee. This TCR came from a man in his late teens or twenties in good health. The sample was naive CD4+ T cells sorted from blood. As to subset: CD45RA+ positively selected.

The CDR3 protein is CAWNPNMNTEAFF. CDR3 DNA sequence: TGTGCCTGGAATCCTAACATGAACACTGAAGCTTTCTTT. The V call is TRBV30, the J call TRBJ1-1; D is ambiguous. With 4 bases removed from V and 0 bases from J, the gap between germline ends came to 9 bases. There are 13 residues in the CDR3. The germline V gene encodes CDR1 GTSNPN and CDR2 SVGIG (reference sequence). The full variable domain, in which reference TRBV30 and TRBJ1-1 provide the parts outside the CDR3, is SQTIHQWPATLVQPVGSPLSLECTVEGTSNPNLYWYRQAAGRGLQLLFYSVGIGQISSEVPQNLSASRPQDRQFILSSKKLLLSDSGFYLCAWNPNMNTEAFFGQGTRLTVV.